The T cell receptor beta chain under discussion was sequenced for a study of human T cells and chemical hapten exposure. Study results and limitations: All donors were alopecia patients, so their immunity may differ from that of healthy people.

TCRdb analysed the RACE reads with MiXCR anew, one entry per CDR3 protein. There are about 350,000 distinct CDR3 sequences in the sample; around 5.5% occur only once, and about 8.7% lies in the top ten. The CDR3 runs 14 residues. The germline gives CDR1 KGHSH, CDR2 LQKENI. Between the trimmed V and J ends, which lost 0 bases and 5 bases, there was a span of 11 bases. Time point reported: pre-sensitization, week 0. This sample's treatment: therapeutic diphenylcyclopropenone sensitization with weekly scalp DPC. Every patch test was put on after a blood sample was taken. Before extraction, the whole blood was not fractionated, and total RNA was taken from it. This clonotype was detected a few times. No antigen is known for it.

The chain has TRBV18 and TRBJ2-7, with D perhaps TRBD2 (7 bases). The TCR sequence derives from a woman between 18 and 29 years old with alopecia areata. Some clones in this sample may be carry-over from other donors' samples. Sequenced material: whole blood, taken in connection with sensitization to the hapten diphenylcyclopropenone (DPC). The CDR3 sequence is CASSPPSGGDEQYF. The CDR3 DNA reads TGTGCCAGCTCACCACCTTCGGGGGGCGACGAGCAGTACTTC.